This T cell receptor (beta chain) was profiled in a study of blood T cells in healthy people across ages. Germline-derived CDR1 and CDR2 are SQVTM and ANQGSEA. Trimming took off 7 bases at V and 3 bases at J, with 13 bases between the two ends. This CDR3 is built from 12 residues. A J-beta primer mix and a sample-barcoded 5' primer were used in a second PCR of roughly 6 to 12 cycles. The authors tagged each cDNA molecule using a template-switch adaptor with 12 random nucleotides. TCRdb itself ran the 5' RACE reads through MiXCR, one entry per CDR3 protein. The table has 600,000 to 800,000 distinct CDR3 sequences, over 20% seen once. Per-sample PBMC isolation yielded at least 6.5 million cells.

Source material: blood. The rearrangement uses TRBV29-1 and TRBJ2-7; no clear D gene. This TCR came from an older man in good health. In nucleotides, the CDR3 is TGCAGCGGTCGTTCGAGCAGCTACGAGCAGTACTTC. Translation: CSGRSSSYEQYF.